What follows describes a single TCR beta chain. The clone's antigen remains unknown. Per-base qualities were not stored, and no clone one base away is much larger. The sample comes from a study of blood T cell repertoires in COVID-19 (dated by TCRdb to about 2020). Regarding the research as a whole: Samples from collaborators originated in the United States, Italy and Spain and spanned both the acute and convalescent phases of COVID-19. The prospective study material was composed of cDNA or gDNA derived from T cells, B-cell-depleted T cells, or PBMCs. Where available, HLA class I and class II types were obtained from metadata supplied by the sample provider rather than from assay-based typing. Deeply sampled blood TCRbeta repertoires from subjects exposed to, actively infected with, or recovered from COVID-19 were included in the dataset. The samples were drawn from two sources: the first 160 participants of the ongoing ImmuneRACE study, and 950 to 1,500 subjects contributed by 6 global collaborators. Nearly every sample came with metadata listing a de-identified subject ID, COVID-19 status, age in years and sex. The repertoires were released in a freely available public database intended as a resource for research on the immune response to SARS-CoV-2. Broad study findings and their caveats: How much clinical and demographic metadata was included differed by source and by participant, and the metadata was provided uncurated.

Whole blood was collected in K2EDTA tubes by collaborating institutions according to the institutions' own protocols. For TCRbeta analysis, collaborator samples were shipped as frozen whole blood, as isolated PBMCs, or as DNA extracted from either sample type. TCRbeta CDR3 regions were amplified from genomic DNA using the immunoSEQ Assay, a bias-controlled multiplex PCR. Per the authors' processing: Within the assay, amplification of reference gene primers was used to estimate how many nucleated cells each sample contained. To quantify the absolute abundance of each unique TCRbeta CDR3 rearrangement, sequence reads were collapsed and filtered. For each sample, productive Simpson clonality was calculated by taking the square root of Simpson's diversity index across productive rearrangements. The immuneACCESS repertoire file appears here via TCRdb, limited to in-frame rearrangements. These files lack a portion of the clones; in checked studies, under half of the deficit traces to unresolved V genes, and the cause of the others is not known. V, J and clone size derive from that table, while D and trimming were established from the DNA sequence. The sample table lists about 300,000 clones, about 87% of them with a count of one. The ten largest clones represent over 1% of the sample.

The CDR3 holds 13 amino acids from the cysteine to the phenylalanine. Only the CDR3 DNA stays, 39 bases, in frame from base 1. The germline V gene encodes CDR1 MDHEN and CDR2 SYDVKM. The trim is 3 bases for V and 9 bases for J, with a gap of 12 bases between the germline ends. The chain is assembled from TRBV28 and TRBJ2-1; the D gene remains uncertain. This sequence was found in a man in his 70s with acute or convalescent COVID-19. Sequencing used peripheral blood. The CDR3: CASSFARVREQFF. The sequence in DNA is TGTGCCAGCAGTTTCGCGCGTGTCCGTGAGCAGTTCTTC.